Below, one T cell receptor beta chain is given with its context. Study processing details: Amplified reference gene primers provided the basis for estimating nucleated cell counts. The table came from immunoSEQ multiplex PCR; TCRdb's copy has only in-frame clones and leaves some out. Clone size and V and J calls were adopted from that table, with D and trimming inferred from the DNA. The sample carries about 94,000 clones, approximately 84% recorded once. The sample belongs to a study of blood T cell repertoires in COVID-19. The CDR3 runs 13 residues. In germline, CDR1 is LNHNV, CDR2 YYDKDF (reference sequence). The V and J ends lost 1 base and 9 bases respectively, with 10 bases between them.

This TCR was sampled from a man in his 60s with acute or convalescent COVID-19. The source material was peripheral blood. V is TRBV15 and J is TRBJ2-1; the D is unclear. The CDR3 nucleotides are TGTGCCACCAGCAGAGCAAACAGACCTGAGCAGTTCTTC. It translates to CATSRANRPEQFF.